The source of this T cell receptor (beta chain) is a study of blood T cell repertoires in COVID-19. Study information: Samples came from the United States, Italy and Spain, spanning acute and convalescent COVID-19. In each case, the material was cDNA or gDNA derived from T cells, B-cell-depleted T cells, or PBMCs.

J gave up 3 bases and V 6 bases, and 4 bases lay outside the gene matches. This CDR3 is 14 amino acids long. Per germline, CDR1 MNHNY and CDR2 SVGAGI (reference sequence). Original methodology: The authors estimated nucleated cell counts from reference gene primer amplification. The data were produced by immunoSEQ multiplex PCR, yet TCRdb's version contains in-frame clones alone and is incomplete. V and J calls and clone size are as listed in that table; D and trimming were resolved from the DNA. There are 140,000 or so clones in the sample; 75% to 90% occur only once, and around 3.8% lies in the top ten.

The rearrangement links TRBV6-6 to TRBJ1-5; 8 bases are shared with TRBD1. The specimen was peripheral blood. The TCR comes from a man aged 70-80 years who had recovered from COVID-19. CDR3 sequence: CASRTGASNQPQHF. CDR3 nucleotide sequence: TGTGCCAGCAGGACAGGGGCCTCCAATCAGCCCCAGCATTTT.